The next 5 T cell receptor beta chains were all read from a single sample in a study of T cell responses to AZD1222 COVID-19 vaccine. The assay was immunoSEQ multiplex PCR, and TCRdb's table has in-frame clones only and misses some. In the table there are some 130,000 clones, roughly nine tenths of which are singletons. The material was peripheral blood, obtained 28 days after the second AZD1222 dose. The receptors here all came from an adult who received the AZD1222 COVID-19 vaccine.

This chain uses TRBV24-1 with TRBJ1-2; TRBD1 might be the D (6 bases). This CDR3 has 18 residues. V was cut by 4 bases and J by 1 base, with 21 bases left in between. The germline CDR1 and CDR2 sequences are KGHDR and SFDVKD. CDR3 region: CATSEGDGAGDLNYGYTF. CDR3 sequence (DNA): TGTGCCACCAGTGAAGGCGATGGGGCAGGGGACCTTAACTATGGCTACACCTTC.

V gene TRBV2 combines with J gene TRBJ2-2; D remains ambiguous. This CDR3 has 11 amino acids. Germline values: CDR1 SNHLY, CDR2 FYNNEI. The V end was cut by 0 bases, the J end by 7 bases, with 0 bases between. The CDR3 region has the DNA TGTGCCAGCAGTGAAGCCGGGGAGCTGTTTTTT. This codes for CASSEAGELFF. The whole variable domain, filled in from reference TRBV2 and TRBJ2-2, reads EPEVTQTPSHQVTQMGQEVILRCVPISNHLYFYWYRQILGQKVEFLVSFYNNEISEKSEIFDDQFSVERPDGSNFTLKIRSTKLEDSAMYFCASSEAGELFFGEGSRLTVL.

V usage is TRBV9 and J usage is TRBJ1-3; D unresolved. CDR3 length equals 16 residues. Germline CDR1 and CDR2: SGDLS and YYNGEE. V was pared by 1 base and J by 0 bases, with 11 bases between. CDR3 residues: CASSVQPSSSGNTIYF. The DNA of the CDR3 is TGTGCCAGCAGCGTACAACCCTCGTCCTCTGGAAACACCATATATTTT.

The chain uses TRBV19 and TRBJ2-1; 14 nucleotides match TRBD2. V shed 6 bases, J shed 2 bases, and the junction held 12 bases outside the gene matches. The CDR3 consists of 19 residues. Germline CDR1 is LNHDA and CDR2 is SQIVND (reference sequence). This CDR3 reads CASSQGLAGGGGPYNEQFF. CDR3 nucleotide sequence: TGTGCCAGTAGCCAAGGACTAGCGGGAGGAGGCGGCCCCTACAATGAGCAGTTCTTC.

The chain carries TRBV10-1 and TRBJ1-1; 8 bases line up with TRBD1. Germline loops: CDR1 WNHNN, CDR2 SYGVQD (reference sequence). Trimming took 0 bases from V and 1 from J; bases not matched to a gene: 7. CDR3 length equals 17 residues. The CDR3 protein is CASSESPTGTGNTEAFF. In nucleotides, the CDR3 is TGCGCCAGCAGTGAGTCACCCACCGGGACAGGGAACACTGAAGCTTTCTTT.